This T cell receptor (beta chain) was profiled in a study of blood T cell repertoires in COVID-19 (TCRdb year 2020). About the full investigation: Samples from collaborators originated in the United States, Italy and Spain and spanned both the acute and convalescent phases of COVID-19. The prospective study material was composed of cDNA or gDNA derived from T cells, B-cell-depleted T cells, or PBMCs. Subjects who had been exposed to COVID-19, were actively infected with it, or had recovered from it provided the deeply sampled blood TCRbeta repertoires that made up the dataset. The repertoires were released in a freely available public database intended as a resource for research on the immune response to SARS-CoV-2. The samples were drawn from two sources: the first 160 participants of the ongoing ImmuneRACE study, and approximately 1,300 subjects contributed by 6 global collaborators. A de-identified subject ID, COVID-19 status, age in years and sex were almost always included in the sample metadata. Where HLA class I and class II types were available, the types were taken from metadata supplied by the sample provider, not from assay-based typing.

Details on this clone: Its binding antigen is unknown. No qualities accompany the bases; no much larger clone lies one base away.

Cut back by 3 bases and 4 bases, the V and J ends lie 10 bases apart. The CDR3 sequence holds 14 residues, the cysteine and phenylalanine included. Solely the CDR3 DNA is kept, with 42 bases framed from the first base. Taken from the germline V gene (reference sequence), the CDR1 and CDR2 loops are LNHDA and SQIVND. The paper's findings and limits, for the study overall: How much clinical and demographic metadata was included differed by source and by participant, and the metadata was provided uncurated.

TCRbeta CDR3 regions were amplified from genomic DNA by means of the immunoSEQ Assay, a bias-controlled multiplex PCR. The original methods were these. The number of nucleated cells in each sample was estimated from the amplification of reference gene primers within the assay. Sequence reads were collapsed and filtered to measure the absolute abundance of every unique TCRbeta CDR3 rearrangement. For each sample, productive Simpson clonality was calculated by taking the square root of Simpson's diversity index across productive rearrangements. Held by TCRdb, this immuneACCESS table contains in-frame sequences only and omits some clones. Under half of the omission traces to an unresolved V gene where checked; the cause of the rest is unknown. V, J and clone size were drawn from that table, and D and trimming were deduced from the DNA. Recorded for this sample are some 230,000 clones; roughly 83% of them occurred a single time. The top ten constitute just under 7.5% of the sample.

The collaborating institutions used their own protocols to collect whole blood in K2EDTA tubes. For TCRbeta analysis, collaborator samples were shipped as frozen whole blood, as isolated PBMCs, or as DNA extracted from either sample type. This TCR came from a woman aged 45-65 years with acute or convalescent COVID-19. This chain is built from TRBV19 and TRBJ1-5; tentative D gene TRBD1, with 6 bases matching. The specimen sequenced was peripheral blood. At the DNA level, the sequence is TGTGCCAGTAGTATCGGGGGGCAGAATCAGCCCCAGCATTTT. It translates to CASSIGGQNQPQHF.